This entry is about one T cell receptor beta chain. Produced via immunoSEQ multiplex PCR; TCRdb's table is partial and in-frame only. The table has under 75,000 clones, roughly 94% seen once; the top ten hold approximately 0.4%. The data are from a study of technical replicates of blood from a handful of donors. The CDR3 totals 12 residues. Germline V gene lookup returns CDR1 ENHRY and CDR2 SYGVKD. Trimming removed 4 bases at V and 5 bases at J, with 6 bases between. This TCR was sampled from a human donor in good health. The rearrangement links TRBV10-3 to TRBJ1-5; a possible D gene is TRBD1 (5 bases). The source material was T cells isolated from PBMCs. The CDR3 sequence: CAISAGDQPQHF. CDR3 coding DNA: TGTGCCATCAGTGCGGGGGATCAGCCCCAGCATTTT.